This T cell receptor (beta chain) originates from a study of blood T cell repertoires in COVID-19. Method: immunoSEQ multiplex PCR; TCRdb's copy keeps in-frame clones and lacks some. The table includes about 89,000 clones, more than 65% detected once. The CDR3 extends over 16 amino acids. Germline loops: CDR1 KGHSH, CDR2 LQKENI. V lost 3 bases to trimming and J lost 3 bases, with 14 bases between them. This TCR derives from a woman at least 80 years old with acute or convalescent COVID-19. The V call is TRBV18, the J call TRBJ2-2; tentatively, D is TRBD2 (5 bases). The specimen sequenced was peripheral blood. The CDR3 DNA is TGTGCCAGCTCACCGTTCTCGGGGAGCGACACCGGGGAGCTGTTTTTT. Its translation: CASSPFSGSDTGELFF.